The T cell receptor (beta chain) under discussion was sequenced for a study of identical twins. Findings and limits, study-wide: Memory repertoires lacked the insertion deficit that abundant cord blood beta clonotypes showed. Zero-insertion analyses were open to partial confounding by invariant MAIT and iNKT cells. Monozygotic twins shared more out-of-frame TCR alpha than recombination models predicted.

There are many counts of this clonotype. Its antigen is unknown. Donors uniformly comprised healthy Caucasians. The CDR3 consists of 14 residues. V was pared by 7 bases and J by 1 base, with 13 bases between. TCRdb fed the 5' RACE reads into MiXCR, producing one record per CDR3 protein. This sample has approximately 300,000 distinct CDR3 sequences, with more than 8% found just once. In addition, the sample was reused for a study of yellow fever vaccine responses in identical twins.

The gene calls are TRBV12-3 or TRBV12-4 and TRBJ1-1; perhaps TRBD1 as D (5 bases). Source material: CD8+ T cells sorted from blood. This clonotype was sampled from a woman between 18 and 29 years old in good health. Here the CDR3 DNA reads TGTGCCAGCACCACCAGCAGGGCGAACACTGAAGCTTTCTTT. This encodes CASTTSRANTEAFF.